This TCR beta chain appears in the sequencing data of a study of radiation and T cells in renal cell carcinoma. As for time point: baseline pretreatment blood. Stated treatment: 15 Gy SBRT to primary tumor, nephrectomy 4 weeks later. Broader study findings: Top tumor clonotypes rose in blood 2 weeks post-radiation, then contracted. Without pretreatment biopsies, baseline tumor clonotype presence was undetermined.

TCRdb keeps only in-frame clones here, not all; method: immunoSEQ multiplex PCR. The data contain 90,000 to 95,000 clones, approximately 83% of them singletons. Unmatched junction bases numbered 4, after V lost 7 bases and J lost 7 bases. The CDR3 runs to 13 residues. CDR1 is LNHDA, CDR2 SQIVND, per germline (reference sequence). On this clone: Its target is unknown.

This specimen was blood, taken from a patient whose treatment included radiotherapy and nephrectomy. This chain links TRBV19 with TRBJ1-5; TRBD1 agrees at 10 bases. This TCR came from a man aged 55 to 70 with renal cell carcinoma. The CDR3 sequence: CASIGQGVQPQHF. For the CDR3, the DNA is TGTGCCAGTATCGGACAGGGGGTGCAGCCCCAGCATTTT.